The TCR beta chain under discussion was sequenced for a study of T-cell reconstitution after alpha-beta-depleted transplantation in children. General observations from the study: Some patients' high day-60 TCRbeta diversity was attributed to recipient cells surviving conditioning. As was reported, about two months after transplant, alpha-beta T cells came from several hundred expanded graft clones. Newly produced T cells mostly accounted for T-cell counts and diversity one year post-transplant.

The germline CDR1 and CDR2 sequences are MNHEY and SMNVEV (reference sequence). V lost 5 bases, J lost 4 bases, and 4 bases stayed unmatched. CDR3 size: 14 residues. This clonotype was picked up many times. Its specificity is unknown. Researchers prepared the TCRbeta library using unique molecular identifiers, the study reports. One entry per CDR3 protein results from TCRdb running MiXCR on the PCR reads. The table includes 200,000 or so distinct CDR3 sequences, roughly 7.1% detected once. This sequence was found in a boy aged 2-15 years with acute lymphoblastic leukemia, due to receive a stem cell transplant. The chain couples TRBV27 to TRBJ2-7; TRBD1 matches 11 bases. Sample: PBMCs, taken before TCRalphabeta/CD19-depleted stem cell transplant. CDR3 protein: CASSPGTGGYEQYF. Written as DNA, the CDR3 is TGTGCCAGCAGTCCCGGGACAGGGGGTTACGAGCAGTACTTC.